This T cell receptor (beta chain) stems from a study of blood T cell repertoires in COVID-19. For the study at large: PBMCs, B-cell-depleted T cells, or T cells provided the cDNA or gDNA that made up the material.

Assay used: immunoSEQ multiplex PCR; TCRdb lists only in-frame clones, some missing. Here the sample spans around 340,000 clones, 88% being singletons. V lost 0 bases, J lost 5 bases, and 7 bases stayed unmatched. Per the germline V gene, CDR1 is GTSNPN and CDR2 is SVGIG (reference sequence). This CDR3 spans 15 amino acids. Sequencing was done on a sample of PBMCs or T cells enriched from blood (not recorded which). V and J are TRBV30 and TRBJ2-1; TRBD2 matches at 7 bases. The TCR originated in a woman under 40 who had been exposed to COVID-19. The CDR3 loop reads CAWSVGGGPNNEQFF. The CDR3 DNA follows: TGTGCCTGGAGTGTCGGGGGAGGGCCTAACAATGAGCAGTTCTTC.